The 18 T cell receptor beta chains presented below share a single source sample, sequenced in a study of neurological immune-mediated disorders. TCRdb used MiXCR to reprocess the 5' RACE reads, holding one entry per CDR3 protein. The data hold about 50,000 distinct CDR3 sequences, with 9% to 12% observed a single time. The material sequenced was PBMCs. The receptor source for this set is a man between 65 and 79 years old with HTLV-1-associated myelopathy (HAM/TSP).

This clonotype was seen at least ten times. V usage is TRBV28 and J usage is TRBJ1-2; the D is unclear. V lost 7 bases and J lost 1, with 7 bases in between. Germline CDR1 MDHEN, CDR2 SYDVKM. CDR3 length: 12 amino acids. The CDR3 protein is CASISLNYGYTF. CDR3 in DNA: TGTGCCAGCATCAGCCTTAACTATGGCTACACCTTC.

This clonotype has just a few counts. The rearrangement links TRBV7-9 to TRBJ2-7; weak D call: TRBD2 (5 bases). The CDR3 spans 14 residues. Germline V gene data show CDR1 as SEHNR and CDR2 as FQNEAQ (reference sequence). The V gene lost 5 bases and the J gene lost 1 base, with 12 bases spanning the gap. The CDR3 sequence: CASSMTGWSYEQYF. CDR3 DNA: TGTGCCAGCAGCATGACGGGATGGTCCTACGAGCAGTACTTC.

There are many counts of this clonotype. CDR3 in amino acids: CSAITDKNYEQYF. In nucleotides, the CDR3 is TGCAGTGCTATTACGGATAAAAACTACGAGCAGTACTTC. V gene TRBV20-1 combines with J gene TRBJ2-7, with no clear D. The CDR3 is made up of 13 amino acids. CDR1 and CDR2 from the germline V gene are DFQATT and SNEGSKA (reference sequence). V was clipped by 4 bases and J by 3 bases, with 13 bases between them.

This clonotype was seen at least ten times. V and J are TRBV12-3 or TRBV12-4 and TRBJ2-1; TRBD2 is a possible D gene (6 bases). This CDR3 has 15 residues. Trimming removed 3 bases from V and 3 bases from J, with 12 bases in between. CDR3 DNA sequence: TGTGCCAGCAGTTTTCGGGACTCTTACTACAATGAGCAGTTCTTC. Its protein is CASSFRDSYYNEQFF.

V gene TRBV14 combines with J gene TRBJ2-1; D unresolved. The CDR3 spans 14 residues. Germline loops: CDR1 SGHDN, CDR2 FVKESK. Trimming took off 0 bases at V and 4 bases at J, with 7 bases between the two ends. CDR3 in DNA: TGTGCCAGCAGCCAAGAGGTAGGGTACAATGAGCAGTTCTTC. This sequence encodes CASSQEVGYNEQFF.

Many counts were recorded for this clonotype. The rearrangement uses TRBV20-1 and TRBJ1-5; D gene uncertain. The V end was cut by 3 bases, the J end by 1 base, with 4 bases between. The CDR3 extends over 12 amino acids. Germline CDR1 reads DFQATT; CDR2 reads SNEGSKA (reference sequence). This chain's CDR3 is CSASLSNQPQHF. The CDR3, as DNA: TGCAGTGCTAGCCTAAGCAATCAGCCCCAGCATTTT.

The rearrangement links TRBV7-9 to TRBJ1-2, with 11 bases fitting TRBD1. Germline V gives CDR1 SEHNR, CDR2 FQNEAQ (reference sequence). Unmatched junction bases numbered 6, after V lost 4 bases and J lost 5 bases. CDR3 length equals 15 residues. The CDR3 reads CASSSTGTGGYGYTF. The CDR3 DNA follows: TGTGCCAGCAGCTCAACCGGGACAGGGGGATATGGCTACACCTTC.

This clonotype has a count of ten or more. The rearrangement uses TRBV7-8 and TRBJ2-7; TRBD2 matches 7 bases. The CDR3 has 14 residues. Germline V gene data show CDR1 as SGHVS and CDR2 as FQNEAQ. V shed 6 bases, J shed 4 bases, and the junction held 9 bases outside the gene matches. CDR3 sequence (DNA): TGTGCCAGCAGGGACCGCGGGAGAGGGTACGAGCAGTACTTC. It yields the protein CASRDRGRGYEQYF.

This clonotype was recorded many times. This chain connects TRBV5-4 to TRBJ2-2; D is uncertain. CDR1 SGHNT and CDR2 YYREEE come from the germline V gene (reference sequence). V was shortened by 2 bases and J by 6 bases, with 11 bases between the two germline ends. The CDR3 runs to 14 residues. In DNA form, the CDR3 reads TGTGCCAGCAGCTTCGACTCCCTAGCCGGGGAGCTGTTTTTT. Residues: CASSFDSLAGELFF.

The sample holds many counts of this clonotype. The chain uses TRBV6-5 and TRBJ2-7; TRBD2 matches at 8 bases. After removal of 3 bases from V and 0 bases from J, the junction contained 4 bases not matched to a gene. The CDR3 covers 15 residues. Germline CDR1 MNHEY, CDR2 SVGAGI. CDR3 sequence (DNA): TGTGCCAGCAGTTATGGGCTAGCGGGCTCCTACGAGCAGTACTTC. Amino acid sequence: CASSYGLAGSYEQYF.

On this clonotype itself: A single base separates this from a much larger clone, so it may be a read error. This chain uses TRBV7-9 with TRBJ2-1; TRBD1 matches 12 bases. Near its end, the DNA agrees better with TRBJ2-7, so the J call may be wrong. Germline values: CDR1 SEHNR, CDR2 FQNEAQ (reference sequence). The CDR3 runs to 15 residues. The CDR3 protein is CASSSNRDRGHEQYF. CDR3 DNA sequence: TGTGCCAGCAGCTCGAACCGGGACAGGGGGCATGAGCAGTACTTC.

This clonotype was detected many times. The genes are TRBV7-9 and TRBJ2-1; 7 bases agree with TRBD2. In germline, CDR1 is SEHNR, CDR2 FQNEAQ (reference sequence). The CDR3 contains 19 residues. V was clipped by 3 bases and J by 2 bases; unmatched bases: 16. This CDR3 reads CASSLGSGGSVRTYNEQFF. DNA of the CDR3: TGTGCCAGCAGCTTGGGGTCCGGGGGGAGTGTAAGAACCTACAATGAGCAGTTCTTC.

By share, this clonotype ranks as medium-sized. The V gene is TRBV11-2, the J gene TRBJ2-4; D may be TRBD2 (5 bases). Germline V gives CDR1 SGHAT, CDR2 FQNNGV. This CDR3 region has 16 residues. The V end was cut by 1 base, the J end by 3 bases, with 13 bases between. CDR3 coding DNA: TGTGCCAGCAGCTTAGTCTATTCGGGGAGCAAAAACATTCAGTACTTC. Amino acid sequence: CASSLVYSGSKNIQYF.

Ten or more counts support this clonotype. The CDR3 protein is CASSEAGPEQYF. CDR3 DNA: TGTGCCAGCAGTGAGGCGGGCCCCGAGCAGTACTTC. The chain is built from TRBV28 and TRBJ2-7; a weak D match, TRBD2 (5 bases). From germline, CDR1 is MDHEN and CDR2 SYDVKM. V gave up 5 bases and J gave up 6 bases, with 11 bases separating them. This CDR3 comprises 12 residues.

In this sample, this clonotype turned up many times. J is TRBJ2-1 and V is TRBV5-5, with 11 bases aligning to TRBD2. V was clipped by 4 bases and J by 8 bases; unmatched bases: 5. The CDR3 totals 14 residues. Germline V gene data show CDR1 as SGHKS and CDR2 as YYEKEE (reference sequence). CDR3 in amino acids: CASSPTSGNYEQFF. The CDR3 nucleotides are TGTGCCAGCAGCCCGACTAGCGGGAATTATGAGCAGTTCTTC.

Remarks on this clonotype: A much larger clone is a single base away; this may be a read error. This CDR3 reads CASSFTRRSAAYF. CDR3 sequence (DNA): TGTGCCAGCAGTTTTACGCGACGGTCTGCAGCGTACTTC. The chain links TRBV28 to TRBJ2-7; D gene ambiguous. The CDR3 contains 13 residues. CDR1 and CDR2 from the germline V gene are MDHEN and SYDVKM. Trimming took 3 bases from V and 12 from J, leaving 18 bases between them. The full variable domain, in which reference TRBV28 and TRBJ2-7 provide the parts outside the CDR3, is DVKVTQSSRYLVKRTGEKVFLECVQDMDHENMFWYRQDPGLGLRLIYFSYDVKMKEKGDIPEGYSVSREKKERFSLILESASTNQTSMYLCASSFTRRSAAYFGPGTRLTVT.

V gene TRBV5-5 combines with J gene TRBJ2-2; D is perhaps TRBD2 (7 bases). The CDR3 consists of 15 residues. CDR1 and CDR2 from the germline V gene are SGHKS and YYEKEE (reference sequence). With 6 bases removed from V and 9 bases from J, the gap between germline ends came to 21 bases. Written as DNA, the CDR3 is TGTGCCAGCAAGGCCCAAGGGGGACTATATAGGGAGCTGTTTTTT. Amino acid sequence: CASKAQGGLYRELFF.

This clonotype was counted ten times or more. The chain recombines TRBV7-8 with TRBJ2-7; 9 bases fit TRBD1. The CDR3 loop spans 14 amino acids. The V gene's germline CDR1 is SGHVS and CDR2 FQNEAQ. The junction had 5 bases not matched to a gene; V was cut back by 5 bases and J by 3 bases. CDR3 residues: CASSPGQGIYEQYF. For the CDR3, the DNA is TGTGCCAGCAGCCCAGGACAGGGGATCTACGAGCAGTACTTC.